The sequence of this T cell receptor beta chain was determined in a study of blood T cell repertoires in COVID-19. Sequencing used immunoSEQ multiplex PCR; TCRdb keeps in-frame clones, though not all of them. This table has approximately 300,000 clones, 70% to 90% appearing once. Germline assignment: CDR1 SGDLS and CDR2 YYNGEE. This CDR3 comprises 18 residues. The J segment lost 1 base and the V segment lost 0 bases, leaving 8 bases of the junction unmatched. The TCR originated in a man aged 18 to 29 who had recovered from COVID-19. The rearrangement links TRBV9 to TRBJ1-1; 11 bases are a match to TRBD1. The sample comprised peripheral blood. The CDR3 nucleotides are TGTGCCAGCAGCGTAGGACCGGACAGGGGGCGCGAGAACACTGAAGCTTTCTTT. This translates into CASSVGPDRGRENTEAFF.